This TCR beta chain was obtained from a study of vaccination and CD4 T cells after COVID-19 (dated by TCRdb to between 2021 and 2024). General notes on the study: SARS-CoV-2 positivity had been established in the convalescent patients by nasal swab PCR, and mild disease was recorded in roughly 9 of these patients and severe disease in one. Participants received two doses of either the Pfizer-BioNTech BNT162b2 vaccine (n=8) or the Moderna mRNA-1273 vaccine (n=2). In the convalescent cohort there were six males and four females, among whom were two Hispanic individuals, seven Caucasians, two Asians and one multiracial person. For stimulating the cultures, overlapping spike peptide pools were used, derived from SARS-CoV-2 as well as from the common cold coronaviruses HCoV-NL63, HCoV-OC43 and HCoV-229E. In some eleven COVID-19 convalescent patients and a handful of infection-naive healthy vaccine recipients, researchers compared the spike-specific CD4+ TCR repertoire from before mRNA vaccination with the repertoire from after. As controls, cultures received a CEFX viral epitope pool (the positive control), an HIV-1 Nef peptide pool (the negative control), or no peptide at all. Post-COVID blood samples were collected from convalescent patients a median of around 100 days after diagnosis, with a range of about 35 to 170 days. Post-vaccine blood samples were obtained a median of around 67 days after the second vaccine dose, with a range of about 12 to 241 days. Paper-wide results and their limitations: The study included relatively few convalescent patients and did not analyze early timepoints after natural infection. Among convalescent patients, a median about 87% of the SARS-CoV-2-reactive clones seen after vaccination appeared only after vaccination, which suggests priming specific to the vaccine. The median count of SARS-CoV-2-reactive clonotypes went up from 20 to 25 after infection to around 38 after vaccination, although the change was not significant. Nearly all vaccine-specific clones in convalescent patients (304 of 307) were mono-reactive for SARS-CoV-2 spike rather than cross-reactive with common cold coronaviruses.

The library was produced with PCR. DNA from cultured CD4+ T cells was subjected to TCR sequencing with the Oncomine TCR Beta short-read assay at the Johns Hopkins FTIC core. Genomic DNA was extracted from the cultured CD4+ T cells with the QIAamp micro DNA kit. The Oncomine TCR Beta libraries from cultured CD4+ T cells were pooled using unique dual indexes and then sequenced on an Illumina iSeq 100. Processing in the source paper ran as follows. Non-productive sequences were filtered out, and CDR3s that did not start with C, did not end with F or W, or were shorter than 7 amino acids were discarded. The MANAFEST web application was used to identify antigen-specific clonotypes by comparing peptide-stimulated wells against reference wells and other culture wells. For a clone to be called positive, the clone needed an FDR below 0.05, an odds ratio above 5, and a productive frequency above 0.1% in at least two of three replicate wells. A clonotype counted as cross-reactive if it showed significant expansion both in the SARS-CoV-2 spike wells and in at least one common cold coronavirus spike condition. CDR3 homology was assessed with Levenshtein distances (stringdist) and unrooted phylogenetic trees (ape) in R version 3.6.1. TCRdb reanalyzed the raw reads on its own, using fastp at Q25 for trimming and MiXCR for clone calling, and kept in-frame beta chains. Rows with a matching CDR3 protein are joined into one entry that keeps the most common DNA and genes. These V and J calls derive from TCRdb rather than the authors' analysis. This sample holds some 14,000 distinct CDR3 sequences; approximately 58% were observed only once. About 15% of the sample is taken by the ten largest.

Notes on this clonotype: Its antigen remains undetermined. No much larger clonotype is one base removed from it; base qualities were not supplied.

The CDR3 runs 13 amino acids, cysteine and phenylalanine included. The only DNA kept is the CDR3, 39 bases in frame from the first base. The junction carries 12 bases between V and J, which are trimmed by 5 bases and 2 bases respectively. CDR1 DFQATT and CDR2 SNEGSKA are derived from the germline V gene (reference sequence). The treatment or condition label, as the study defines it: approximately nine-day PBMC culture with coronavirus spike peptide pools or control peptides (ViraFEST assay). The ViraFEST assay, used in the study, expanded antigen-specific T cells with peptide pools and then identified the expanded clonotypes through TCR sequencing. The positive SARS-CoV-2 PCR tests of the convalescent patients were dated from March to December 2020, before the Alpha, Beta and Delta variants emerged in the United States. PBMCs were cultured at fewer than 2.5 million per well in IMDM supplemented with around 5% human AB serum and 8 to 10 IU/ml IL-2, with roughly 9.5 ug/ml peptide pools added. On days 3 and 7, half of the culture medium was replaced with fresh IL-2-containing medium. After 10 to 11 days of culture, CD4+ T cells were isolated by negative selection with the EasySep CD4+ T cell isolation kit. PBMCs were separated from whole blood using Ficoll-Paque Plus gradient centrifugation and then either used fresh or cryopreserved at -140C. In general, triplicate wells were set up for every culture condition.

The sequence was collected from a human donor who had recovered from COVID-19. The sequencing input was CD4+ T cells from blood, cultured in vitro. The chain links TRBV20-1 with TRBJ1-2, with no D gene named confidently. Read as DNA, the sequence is TGCAGTGCTGCCCCGGGGTTCAACTATGGCTACACCTTC. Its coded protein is CSAAPGFNYGYTF.